The subject of this entry is one TCR beta chain. The data derive from a study of blood T cell repertoires in COVID-19. On the study more broadly: The United States, Italy and Spain supplied acute and convalescent COVID-19 samples. PBMCs, B-cell-depleted T cells, or T cells were the source of the cDNA or gDNA that made up the material.

The table came from immunoSEQ multiplex PCR; TCRdb's copy has only in-frame clones and leaves some out. This table has approximately 400,000 clones, roughly nine tenths appearing once. The sequence was obtained from a man aged 40-49 years with acute or convalescent COVID-19. Material: peripheral blood.

CDR3 protein: CASSDLWGQANTEAFF. The CDR3 region has the DNA TGTGCCAGCAGTGACCTCTGGGGACAGGCAAACACTGAAGCTTTCTTT. V is TRBV6-1 and J is TRBJ1-1, with 8 nucleotides matching TRBD1. The CDR3 is 16 residues long. Germline V gene data show CDR1 as MNHNS and CDR2 as SASEGT. V lost 3 bases and J lost 2; bases outside the gene matches: 8.